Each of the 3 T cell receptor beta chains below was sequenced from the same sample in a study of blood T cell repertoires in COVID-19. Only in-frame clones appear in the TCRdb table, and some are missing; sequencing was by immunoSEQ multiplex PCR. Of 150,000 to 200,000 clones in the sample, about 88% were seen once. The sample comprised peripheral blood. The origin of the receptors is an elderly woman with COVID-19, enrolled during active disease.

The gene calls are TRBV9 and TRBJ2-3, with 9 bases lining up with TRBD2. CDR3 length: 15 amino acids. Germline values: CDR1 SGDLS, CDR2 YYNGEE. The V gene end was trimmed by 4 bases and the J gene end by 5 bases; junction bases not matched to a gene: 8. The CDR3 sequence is CASSISQREEDTQYF. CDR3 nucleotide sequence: TGTGCCAGCAGCATATCCCAGCGGGAGGAAGATACGCAGTATTTT.

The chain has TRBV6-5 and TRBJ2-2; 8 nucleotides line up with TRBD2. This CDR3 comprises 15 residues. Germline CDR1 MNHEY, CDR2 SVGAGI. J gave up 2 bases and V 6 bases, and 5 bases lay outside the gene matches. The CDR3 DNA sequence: TGTGCCAGCAGCCGGACTAGCAGCAACACCGGGGAGCTGTTTTTT. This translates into CASSRTSSNTGELFF.

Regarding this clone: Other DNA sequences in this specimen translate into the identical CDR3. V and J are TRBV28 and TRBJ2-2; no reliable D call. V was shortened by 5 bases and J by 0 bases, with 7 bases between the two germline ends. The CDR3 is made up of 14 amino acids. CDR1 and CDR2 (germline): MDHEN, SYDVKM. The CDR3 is CASSRRANTGELFF. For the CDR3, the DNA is TGTGCCAGCAGTAGGAGAGCGAACACCGGGGAGCTGTTTTTT. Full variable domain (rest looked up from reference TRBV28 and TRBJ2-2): DVKVTQSSRYLVKRTGEKVFLECVQDMDHENMFWYRQDPGLGLRLIYFSYDVKMKEKGDIPEGYSVSREKKERFSLILESASTNQTSMYLCASSRRANTGELFFGEGSRLTVL.